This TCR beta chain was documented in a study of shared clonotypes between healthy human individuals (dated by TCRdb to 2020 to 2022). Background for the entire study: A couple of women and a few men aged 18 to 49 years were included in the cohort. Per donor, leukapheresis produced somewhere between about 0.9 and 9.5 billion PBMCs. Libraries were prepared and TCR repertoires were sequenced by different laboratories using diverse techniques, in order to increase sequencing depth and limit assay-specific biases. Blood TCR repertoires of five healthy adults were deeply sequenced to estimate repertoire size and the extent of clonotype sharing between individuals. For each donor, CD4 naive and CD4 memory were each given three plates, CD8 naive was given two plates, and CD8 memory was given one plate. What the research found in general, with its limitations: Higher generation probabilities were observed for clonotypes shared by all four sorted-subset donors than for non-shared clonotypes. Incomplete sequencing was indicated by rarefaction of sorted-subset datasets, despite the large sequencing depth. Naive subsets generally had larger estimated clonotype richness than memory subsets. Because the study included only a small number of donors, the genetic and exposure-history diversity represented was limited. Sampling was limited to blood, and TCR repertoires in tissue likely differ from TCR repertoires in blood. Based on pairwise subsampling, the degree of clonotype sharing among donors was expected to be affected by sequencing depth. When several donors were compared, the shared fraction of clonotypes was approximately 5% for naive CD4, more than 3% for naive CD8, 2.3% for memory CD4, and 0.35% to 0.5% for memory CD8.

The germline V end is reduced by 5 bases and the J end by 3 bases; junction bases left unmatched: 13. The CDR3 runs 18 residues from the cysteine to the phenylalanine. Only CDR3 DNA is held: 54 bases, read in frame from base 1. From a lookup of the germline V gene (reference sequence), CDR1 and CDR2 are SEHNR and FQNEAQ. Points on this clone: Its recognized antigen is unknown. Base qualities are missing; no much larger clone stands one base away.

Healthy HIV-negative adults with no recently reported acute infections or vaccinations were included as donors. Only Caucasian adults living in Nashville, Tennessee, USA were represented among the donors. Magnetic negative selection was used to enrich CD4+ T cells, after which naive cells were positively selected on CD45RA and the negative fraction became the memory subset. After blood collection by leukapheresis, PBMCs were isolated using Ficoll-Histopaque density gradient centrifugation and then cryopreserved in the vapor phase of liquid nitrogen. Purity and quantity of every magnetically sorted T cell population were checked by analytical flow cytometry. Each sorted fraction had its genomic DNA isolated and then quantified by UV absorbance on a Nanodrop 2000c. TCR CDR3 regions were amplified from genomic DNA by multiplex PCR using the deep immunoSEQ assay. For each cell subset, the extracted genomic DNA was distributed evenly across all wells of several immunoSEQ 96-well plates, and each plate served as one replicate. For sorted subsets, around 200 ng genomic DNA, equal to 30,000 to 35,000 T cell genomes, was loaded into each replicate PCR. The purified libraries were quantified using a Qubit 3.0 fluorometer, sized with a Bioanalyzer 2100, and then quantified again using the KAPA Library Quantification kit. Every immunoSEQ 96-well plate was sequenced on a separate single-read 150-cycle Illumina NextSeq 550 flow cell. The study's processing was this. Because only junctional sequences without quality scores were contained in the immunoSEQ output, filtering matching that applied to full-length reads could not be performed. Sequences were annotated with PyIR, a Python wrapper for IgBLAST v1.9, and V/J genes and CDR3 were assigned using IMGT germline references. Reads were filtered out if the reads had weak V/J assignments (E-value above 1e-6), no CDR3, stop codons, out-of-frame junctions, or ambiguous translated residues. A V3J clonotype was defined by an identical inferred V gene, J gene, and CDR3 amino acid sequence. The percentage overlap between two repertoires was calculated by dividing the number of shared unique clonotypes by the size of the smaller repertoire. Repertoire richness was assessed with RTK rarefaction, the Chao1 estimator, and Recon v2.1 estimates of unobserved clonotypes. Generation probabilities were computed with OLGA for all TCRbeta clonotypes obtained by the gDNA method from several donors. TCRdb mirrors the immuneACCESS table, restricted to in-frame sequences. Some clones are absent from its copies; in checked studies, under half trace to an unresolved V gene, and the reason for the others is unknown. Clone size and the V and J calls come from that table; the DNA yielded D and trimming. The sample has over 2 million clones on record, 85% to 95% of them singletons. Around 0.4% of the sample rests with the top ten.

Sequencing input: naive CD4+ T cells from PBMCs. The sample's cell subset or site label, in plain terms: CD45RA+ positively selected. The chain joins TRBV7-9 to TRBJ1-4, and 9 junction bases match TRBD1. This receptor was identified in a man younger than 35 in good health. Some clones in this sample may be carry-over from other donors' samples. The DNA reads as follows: TGTGCCAGCAGCGCGAACAGGGGGCGAATCCTCTCTAATGAAAAACTGTTTTTT. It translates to CASSANRGRILSNEKLFF.